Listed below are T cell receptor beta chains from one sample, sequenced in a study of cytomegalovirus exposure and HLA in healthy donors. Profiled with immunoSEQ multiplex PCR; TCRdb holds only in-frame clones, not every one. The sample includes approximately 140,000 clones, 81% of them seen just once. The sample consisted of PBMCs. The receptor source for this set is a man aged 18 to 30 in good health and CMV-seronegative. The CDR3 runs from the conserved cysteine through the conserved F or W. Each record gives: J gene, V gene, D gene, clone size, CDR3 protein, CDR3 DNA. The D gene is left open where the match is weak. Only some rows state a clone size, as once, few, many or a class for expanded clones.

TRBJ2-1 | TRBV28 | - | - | CASSFEGNEQFF | TGTGCCAGCAGTTTTGAGGGAAATGAGCAGTTCTTC
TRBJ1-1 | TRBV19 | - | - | CASSIGGVGATEAFF | TGTGCCAGTAGTATAGGGGGGGTCGGTGCCACTGAAGCTTTCTTT
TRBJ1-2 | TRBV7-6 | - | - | CASSFLLNTAAGYTF | TGTGCCAGCAGCTTTCTCCTCAACACGGCGGCGGGCTACACCTTC
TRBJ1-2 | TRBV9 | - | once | CASSARQAAEGYTF | TGTGCCAGCAGCGCGCGACAGGCCGCGGAGGGCTACACCTTC
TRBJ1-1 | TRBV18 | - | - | CASSPQGSGGEGAFF | TGTGCCAGCTCACCACAGGGGTCCGGAGGGGAGGGAGCTTTCTTT
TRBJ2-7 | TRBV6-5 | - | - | CASSQSRSSYEQYF | TGTGCCAGCAGCCAGTCTCGGAGCTCCTACGAGCAGTACTTC
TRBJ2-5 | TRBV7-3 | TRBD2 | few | CASSWVSGAQETQYF | TGTGCCAGCAGCTGGGTGAGCGGGGCCCAAGAGACCCAGTACTTC
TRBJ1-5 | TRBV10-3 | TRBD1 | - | CAISEEPGQGDQPQHF | TGTGCCATCAGTGAGGAGCCGGGACAGGGGGATCAGCCCCAGCATTTT
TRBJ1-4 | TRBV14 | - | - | CASSQARGINEKLFF | TGTGCCAGCAGCCAAGCAAGAGGGATTAATGAAAAACTGTTTTTT
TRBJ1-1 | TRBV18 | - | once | CASSSTGMLGDTEAFF | TGTGCCAGCTCATCAACAGGGATGTTAGGGGACACTGAAGCTTTCTTT
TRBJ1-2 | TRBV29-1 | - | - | CSVRDRAAYGYTF | TGCAGCGTACGGGATCGGGCTGCCTATGGCTACACCTTC
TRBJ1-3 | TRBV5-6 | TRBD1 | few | CASSYGTGENTIYF | TGTGCCAGCAGTTACGGGACAGGGGAAAACACCATATATTTT
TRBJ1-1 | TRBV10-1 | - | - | CASSDGGKRTEAFF | TGCGCCAGCTCCGATGGGGGGAAGCGGACTGAAGCTTTCTTT
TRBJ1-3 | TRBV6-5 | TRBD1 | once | CASSYRGQGYNTIYF | TGTGCCAGCAGTTATCGGGGACAGGGTTACAACACCATATATTTT
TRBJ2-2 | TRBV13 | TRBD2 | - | CASSLEGFFGGGKDTGELFF | TGTGCCAGCAGCTTAGAGGGATTCTTCGGGGGGGGCAAGGACACCGGGGAGCTGTTTTTT
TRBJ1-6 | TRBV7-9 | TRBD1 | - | CASSLVQGGNSPLHF | TGTGCCAGCAGCTTAGTACAGGGGGGGAATTCACCCCTCCACTTT
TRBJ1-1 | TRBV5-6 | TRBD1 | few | CASSLLQGLGVNTEAFF | TGTGCCAGCAGCTTGCTACAGGGGTTAGGGGTGAACACTGAAGCTTTCTTT
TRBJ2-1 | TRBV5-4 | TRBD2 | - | CASVSGGLYNEQFF | TGTGCCAGCGTTTCGGGGGGGCTCTACAATGAGCAGTTCTTC
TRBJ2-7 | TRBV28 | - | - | CASSQIGRGDEQYF | TGTGCCAGCAGTCAAATCGGACGGGGAGACGAGCAGTACTTC
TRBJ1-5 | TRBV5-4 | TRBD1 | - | CASSLWTGGSQPQHF | TGTGCCAGCAGCTTGTGGACAGGGGGCAGTCAGCCCCAGCATTTT
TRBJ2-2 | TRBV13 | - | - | CASTKRGRNTGELFF | TGTGCCAGCACGAAGAGAGGGAGGAACACCGGGGAGCTGTTTTTT
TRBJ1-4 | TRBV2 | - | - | CASSVAASILFF | TGTGCCAGCAGTGTGGCGGCTTCAATACTGTTTTTT
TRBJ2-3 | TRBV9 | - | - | CASSVVAASRGTDTQYF | TGTGCCAGCAGCGTAGTCGCAGCCTCCCGGGGCACAGATACGCAGTATTTT
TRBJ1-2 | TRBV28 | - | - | CASSHTGRGYTF | TGTGCCAGCAGCCACACAGGGCGTGGCTACACCTTC
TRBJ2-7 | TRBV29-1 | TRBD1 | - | CSVADRVTYEQYF | TGCAGCGTTGCAGACAGGGTAACCTACGAGCAGTACTTC
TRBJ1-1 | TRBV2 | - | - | CASSERGGSEAFF | TGTGCCAGCAGTGAACGGGGGGGCTCTGAAGCTTTCTTT
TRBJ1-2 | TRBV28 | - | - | CASSPTGQIGRYTF | TGTGCCAGCAGTCCGACAGGCCAGATCGGCCGCTACACCTTC
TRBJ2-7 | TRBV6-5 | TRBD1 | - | CASSSRDSSYEQYF | TGTGCCAGCAGTTCCCGGGACAGCTCCTACGAGCAGTACTTC
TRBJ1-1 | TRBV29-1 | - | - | CSVDPDRLEAFF | TGCAGCGTTGACCCCGACAGATTAGAAGCTTTCTTT
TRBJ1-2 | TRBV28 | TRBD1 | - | CASSLRTGSTLRDTF | TGTGCCAGCAGTCTCAGGACAGGGTCTACCCTCCGGGATACCTTC
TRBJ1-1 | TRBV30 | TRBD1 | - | CAWSAPLGQGNTEAFF | TGTGCCTGGAGTGCACCCCTGGGACAGGGGAACACTGAAGCTTTCTTT
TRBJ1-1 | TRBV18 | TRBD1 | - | CASSPDRGNTEAFF | TGTGCCAGCTCGCCAGACAGGGGGAACACTGAAGCTTTCTTT
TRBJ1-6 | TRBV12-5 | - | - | CASSPTGPLHF | TGTGCTAGTTCCCCCACCGGACCCCTCCACTTT
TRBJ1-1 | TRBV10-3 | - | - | CAISWVEGSNTEAFF | TGTGCCATCAGTTGGGTGGAGGGTTCGAACACTGAAGCTTTCTTT
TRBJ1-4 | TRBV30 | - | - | CATAWAEKLFF | TGTGCTACCGCATGGGCTGAAAAACTGTTTTTT
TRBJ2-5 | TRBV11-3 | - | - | CASSQGGGQRQETQYF | TGTGCCAGCAGCCAGGGAGGGGGGCAGAGACAAGAGACCCAGTACTTC
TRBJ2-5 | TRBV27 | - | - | CASSPRVRRLQETQYF | TGTGCCAGCAGTCCGAGGGTCAGACGGTTACAAGAGACCCAGTACTTC
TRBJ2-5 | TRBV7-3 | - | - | CASSLEPSSETQYF | TGTGCCAGCAGCTTAGAACCTAGCTCCGAGACCCAGTACTTC
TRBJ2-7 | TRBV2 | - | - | CASSGMGDFSYEQYF | TGTGCCAGCAGTGGGATGGGGGACTTCAGCTACGAGCAGTACTTC
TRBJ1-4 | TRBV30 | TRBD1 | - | CAWAGTGSNEKLFF | TGTGCCTGGGCAGGGACAGGCTCTAATGAAAAACTGTTTTTT
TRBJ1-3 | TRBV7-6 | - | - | CASSSSGSPGNTIYF | TGTGCCAGCAGCTCATCAGGGTCCCCTGGAAACACCATATATTTT
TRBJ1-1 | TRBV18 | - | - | CASSPVTGNTEAFF | TGTGCCAGCTCACCGGTGACAGGGAACACTGAAGCTTTCTTT
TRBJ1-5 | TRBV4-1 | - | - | CASSQGHSNQPQHF | TGCGCCAGCAGCCAAGGACATAGCAATCAGCCCCAGCATTTT
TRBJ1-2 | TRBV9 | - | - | CASSFGGNYGYTF | TGTGCCAGCAGCTTCGGGGGGAACTATGGCTACACCTTC
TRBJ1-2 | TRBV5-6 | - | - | CASSSRLRLNYGYTF | TGTGCCAGCAGCTCGAGACTGAGACTTAACTATGGCTACACCTTC
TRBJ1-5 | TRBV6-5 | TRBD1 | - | CASSGQGGNQPQHF | TGTGCCAGCAGCGGACAGGGTGGCAATCAGCCCCAGCATTTT
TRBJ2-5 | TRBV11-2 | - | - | CASSRWTDNYQETQYF | TGTGCCAGCAGCCGCTGGACAGATAACTACCAAGAGACCCAGTACTTC
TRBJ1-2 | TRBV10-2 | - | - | CASSESRGSRRPGEGYTF | TGCGCCAGCAGTGAGTCCCGGGGAAGCCGCAGGCCAGGGGAAGGCTACACCTTC